This T cell receptor (beta chain) was sequenced during a study of blood T cell repertoires in COVID-19. Study background: Whether acute or convalescent, the COVID-19 samples came from the United States, Italy and Spain. In each case, the material was cDNA or gDNA derived from T cells, B-cell-depleted T cells, or PBMCs.

Repertoires were generated with immunoSEQ multiplex PCR, while TCRdb's copy carries only in-frame clones and drops some. The sample has roughly 190,000 clones; about 88% are singletons. The TCR sequence derives from a woman older than 75 in a cohort sampled during active or convalescent COVID-19. Sample: peripheral blood.

CDR3 sequence: CASSLDGGPQETQYF. As DNA, the CDR3 is TGCGCCAGCAGCTTGGACGGGGGACCACAAGAGACCCAGTACTTC. The chain employs TRBV5-1 and TRBJ2-5, with D perhaps TRBD2 (6 bases). V lost 0 bases and J 2 bases, leaving 11 bases between the germline ends. Per germline, CDR1 SGHRS and CDR2 YFSETQ. The CDR3 sequence is 15 residues long.